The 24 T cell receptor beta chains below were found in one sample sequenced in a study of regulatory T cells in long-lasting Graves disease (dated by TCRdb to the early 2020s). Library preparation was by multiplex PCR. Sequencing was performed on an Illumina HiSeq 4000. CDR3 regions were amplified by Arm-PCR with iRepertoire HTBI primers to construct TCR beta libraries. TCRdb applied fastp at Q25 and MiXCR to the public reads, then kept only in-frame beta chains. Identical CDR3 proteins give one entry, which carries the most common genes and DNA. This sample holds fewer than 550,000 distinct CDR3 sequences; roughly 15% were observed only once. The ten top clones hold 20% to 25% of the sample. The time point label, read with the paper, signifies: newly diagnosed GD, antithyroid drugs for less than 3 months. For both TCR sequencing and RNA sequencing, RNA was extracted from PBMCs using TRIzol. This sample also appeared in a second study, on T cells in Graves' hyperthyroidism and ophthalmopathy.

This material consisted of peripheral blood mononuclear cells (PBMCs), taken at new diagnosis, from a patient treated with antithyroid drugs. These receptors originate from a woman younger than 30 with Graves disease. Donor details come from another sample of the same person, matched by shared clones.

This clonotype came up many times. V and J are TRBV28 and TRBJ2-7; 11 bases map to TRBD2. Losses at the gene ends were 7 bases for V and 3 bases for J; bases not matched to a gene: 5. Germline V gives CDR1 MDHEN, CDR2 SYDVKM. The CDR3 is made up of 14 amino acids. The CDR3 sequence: CASNLAGGLYEQYF. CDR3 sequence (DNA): TGTGCCAGCAACCTAGCGGGAGGCCTCTACGAGCAGTACTTC.

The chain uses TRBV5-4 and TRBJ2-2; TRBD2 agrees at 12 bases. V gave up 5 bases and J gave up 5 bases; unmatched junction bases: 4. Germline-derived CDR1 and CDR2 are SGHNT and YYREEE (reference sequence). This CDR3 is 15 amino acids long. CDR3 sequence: CASRRLAGVTGELFF. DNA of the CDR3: TGTGCCAGCAGGCGACTAGCGGGAGTGACCGGGGAGCTGTTTTTT.

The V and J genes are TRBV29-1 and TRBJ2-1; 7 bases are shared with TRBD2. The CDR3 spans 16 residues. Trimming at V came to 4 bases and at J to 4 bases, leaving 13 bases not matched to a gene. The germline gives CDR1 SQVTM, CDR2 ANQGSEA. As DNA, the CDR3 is TGCAGCGTTGTGGACTCTCGGACTAGTTCGTACAATGAGCAGTTCTTC. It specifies CSVVDSRTSSYNEQFF.

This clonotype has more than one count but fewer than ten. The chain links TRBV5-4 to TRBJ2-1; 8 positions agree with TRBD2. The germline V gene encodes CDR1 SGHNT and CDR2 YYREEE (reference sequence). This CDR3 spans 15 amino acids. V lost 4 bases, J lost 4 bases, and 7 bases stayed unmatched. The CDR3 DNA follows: TGTGCCAGCAGCCGAAGCGGGAGTCTATACAATGAGCAGTTCTTC. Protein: CASSRSGSLYNEQFF.

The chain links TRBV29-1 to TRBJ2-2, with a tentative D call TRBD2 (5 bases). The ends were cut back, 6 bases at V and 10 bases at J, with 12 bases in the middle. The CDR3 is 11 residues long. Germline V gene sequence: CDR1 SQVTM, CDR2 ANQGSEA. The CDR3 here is CSVGKGKELFF. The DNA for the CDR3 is TGCAGCGTCGGGAAGGGCAAGGAGCTGTTTTTT.

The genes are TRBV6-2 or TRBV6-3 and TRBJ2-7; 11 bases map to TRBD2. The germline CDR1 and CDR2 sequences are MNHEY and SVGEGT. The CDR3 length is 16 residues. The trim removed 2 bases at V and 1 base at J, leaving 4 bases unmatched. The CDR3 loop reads CASSYRGTSGSYEQYF. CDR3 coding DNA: TGTGCCAGCAGTTACCGCGGGACTAGCGGATCCTACGAGCAGTACTTC.

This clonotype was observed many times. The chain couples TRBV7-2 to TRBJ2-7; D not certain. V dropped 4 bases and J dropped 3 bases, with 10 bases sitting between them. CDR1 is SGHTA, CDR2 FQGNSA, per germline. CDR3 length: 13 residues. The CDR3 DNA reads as TGTGCCAGCAGCTCGCAATCTGGCTACGAGCAGTACTTC. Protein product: CASSSQSGYEQYF.

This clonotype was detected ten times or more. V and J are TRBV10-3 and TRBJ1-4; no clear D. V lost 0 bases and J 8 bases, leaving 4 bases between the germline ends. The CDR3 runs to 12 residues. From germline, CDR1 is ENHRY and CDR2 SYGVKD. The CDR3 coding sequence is TGTGCCATCAGTGAGTCTGGCGAAAAACTGTTTTTT. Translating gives CAISESGEKLFF.

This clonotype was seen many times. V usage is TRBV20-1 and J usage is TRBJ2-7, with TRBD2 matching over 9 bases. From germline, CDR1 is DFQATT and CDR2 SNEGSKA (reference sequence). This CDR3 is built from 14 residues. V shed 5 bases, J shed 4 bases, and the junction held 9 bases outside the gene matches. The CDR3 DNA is TGCAGTGCTCCGATAGCGGGAGTGCGGTACGAGCAGTACTTC. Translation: CSAPIAGVRYEQYF.

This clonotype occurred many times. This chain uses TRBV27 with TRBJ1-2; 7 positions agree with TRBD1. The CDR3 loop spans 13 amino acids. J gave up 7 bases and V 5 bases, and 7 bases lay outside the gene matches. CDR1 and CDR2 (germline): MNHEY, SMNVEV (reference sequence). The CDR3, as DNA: TGTGCCAGCAGTCCGGACAGGACGTTTGGCTACACCTTC. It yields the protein CASSPDRTFGYTF.

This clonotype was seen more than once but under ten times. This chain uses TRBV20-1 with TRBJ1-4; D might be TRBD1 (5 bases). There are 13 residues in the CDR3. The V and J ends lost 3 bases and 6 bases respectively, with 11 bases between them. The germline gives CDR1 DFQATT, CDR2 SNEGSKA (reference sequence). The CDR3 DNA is TGCAGTGCTAGTAGGGGTCAAGATGAAAAACTGTTTTTT. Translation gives CSASRGQDEKLFF.

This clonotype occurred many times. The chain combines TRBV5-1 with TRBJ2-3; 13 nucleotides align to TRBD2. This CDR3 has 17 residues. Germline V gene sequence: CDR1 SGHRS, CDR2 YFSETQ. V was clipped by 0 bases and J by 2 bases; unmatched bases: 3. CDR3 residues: CASSLGGLAGFTDTQYF. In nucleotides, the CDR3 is TGCGCCAGCAGCTTGGGGGGACTAGCGGGATTCACAGATACGCAGTATTTT.

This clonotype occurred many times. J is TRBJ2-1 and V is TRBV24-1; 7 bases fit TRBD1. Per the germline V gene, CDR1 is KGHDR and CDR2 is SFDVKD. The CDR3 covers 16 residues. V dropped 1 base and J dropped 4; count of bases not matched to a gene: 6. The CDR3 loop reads CATSDFGGQPYNEQFF. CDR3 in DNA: TGTGCCACCAGTGATTTTGGGGGACAGCCATACAATGAGCAGTTCTTC.

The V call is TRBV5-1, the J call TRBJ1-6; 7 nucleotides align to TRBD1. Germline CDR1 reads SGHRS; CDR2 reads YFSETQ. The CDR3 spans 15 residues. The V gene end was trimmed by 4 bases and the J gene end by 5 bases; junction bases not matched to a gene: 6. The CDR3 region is CASSIRTGDNSPLHF. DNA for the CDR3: TGCGCCAGCAGCATACGGACAGGAGATAATTCACCCCTCCACTTT.

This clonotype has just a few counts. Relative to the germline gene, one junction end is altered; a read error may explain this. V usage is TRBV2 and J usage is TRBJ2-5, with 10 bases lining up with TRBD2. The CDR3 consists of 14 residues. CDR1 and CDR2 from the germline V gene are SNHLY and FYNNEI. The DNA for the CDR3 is TGTGCCAGCAGTGAAGGGCTAGCGGGAGAGACGCAGTACTTC. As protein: CASSEGLAGETQYF.

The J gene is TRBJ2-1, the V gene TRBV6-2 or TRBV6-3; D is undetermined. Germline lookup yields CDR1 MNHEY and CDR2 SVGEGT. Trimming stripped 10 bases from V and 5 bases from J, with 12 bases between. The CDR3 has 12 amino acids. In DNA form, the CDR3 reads TGTGCCATCCGGACGGATGACAATGAGCAGTTCTTC. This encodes CAIRTDDNEQFF.

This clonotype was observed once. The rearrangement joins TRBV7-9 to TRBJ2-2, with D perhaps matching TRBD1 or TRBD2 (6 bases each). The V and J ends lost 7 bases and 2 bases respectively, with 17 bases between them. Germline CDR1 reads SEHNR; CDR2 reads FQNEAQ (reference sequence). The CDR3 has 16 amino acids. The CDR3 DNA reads TGTGCCAGCAAATTGGGGGGCGCAGGAAACACCGGGGAGCTGTTTTTT. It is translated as CASKLGGAGNTGELFF.

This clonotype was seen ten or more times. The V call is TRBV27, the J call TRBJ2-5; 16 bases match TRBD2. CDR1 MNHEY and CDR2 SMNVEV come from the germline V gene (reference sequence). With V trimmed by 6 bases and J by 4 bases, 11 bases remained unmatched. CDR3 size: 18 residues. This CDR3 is CASSPGTSGRAIGETQYF. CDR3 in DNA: TGTGCCAGCAGCCCCGGGACTAGCGGGAGGGCCATAGGAGAGACCCAGTACTTC.

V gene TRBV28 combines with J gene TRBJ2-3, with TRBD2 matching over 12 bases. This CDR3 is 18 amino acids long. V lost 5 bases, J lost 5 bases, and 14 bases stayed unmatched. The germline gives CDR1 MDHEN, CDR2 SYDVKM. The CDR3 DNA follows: TGTGCCAGCAGTGGAGTCGGGTGGACTAGCGGGATACGAGATACGCAGTATTTT. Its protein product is CASSGVGWTSGIRDTQYF.

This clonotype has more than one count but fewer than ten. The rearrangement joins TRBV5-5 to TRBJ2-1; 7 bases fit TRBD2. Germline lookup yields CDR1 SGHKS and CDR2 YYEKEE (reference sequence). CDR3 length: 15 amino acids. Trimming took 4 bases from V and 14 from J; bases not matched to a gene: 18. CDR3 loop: CASSVTGRTHRAEFF. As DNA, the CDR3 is TGTGCCAGCAGCGTTACCGGGAGGACCCACCGGGCCGAGTTCTTC.

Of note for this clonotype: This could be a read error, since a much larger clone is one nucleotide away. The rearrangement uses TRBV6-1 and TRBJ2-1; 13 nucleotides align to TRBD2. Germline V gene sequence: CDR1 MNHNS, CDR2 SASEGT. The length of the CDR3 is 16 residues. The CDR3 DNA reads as TGTGCCAGCAGTGTGTGGACTAGCGGGAGATCGAATGGGCAGTTCTTC. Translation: CASSVWTSGRSNGQFF.

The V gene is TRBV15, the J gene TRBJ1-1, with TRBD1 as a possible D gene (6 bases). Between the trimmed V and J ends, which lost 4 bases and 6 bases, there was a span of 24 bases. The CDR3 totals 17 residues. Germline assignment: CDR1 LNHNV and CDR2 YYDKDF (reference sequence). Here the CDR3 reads CATSTGPGRGGESEAFF. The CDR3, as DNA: TGTGCCACCAGCACAGGCCCCGGAAGAGGGGGAGAATCTGAAGCTTTCTTT.

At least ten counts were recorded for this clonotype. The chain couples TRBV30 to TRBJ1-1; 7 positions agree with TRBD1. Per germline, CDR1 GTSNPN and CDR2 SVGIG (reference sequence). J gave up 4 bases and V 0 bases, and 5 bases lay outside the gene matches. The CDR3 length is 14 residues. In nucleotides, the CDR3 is TGTGCCTGGAGTGTAGGGGGCAAGGTCACTGAAGCTTTCTTT. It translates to CAWSVGGKVTEAFF.

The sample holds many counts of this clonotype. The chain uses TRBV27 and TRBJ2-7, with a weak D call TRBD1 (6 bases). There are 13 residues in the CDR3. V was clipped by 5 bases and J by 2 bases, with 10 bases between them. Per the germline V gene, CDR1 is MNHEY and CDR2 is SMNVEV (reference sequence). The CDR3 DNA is TGTGCCAGCAGTAGGACAGCCACCTACGAGCAGTACTTC. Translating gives CASSRTATYEQYF.